Reported below is one T cell receptor (beta chain). TCRdb ran MiXCR on the 5' RACE reads and lists one entry per CDR3 protein. This sample has approximately 250,000 distinct CDR3 sequences, with 16% found just once. The data originate from a study of T-cell memory formation after mild COVID-19. Sample: PBMCs or a T cell subset sorted from them (not recorded which). This clonotype was obtained from a man between 18 and 29 years old who had mild COVID-19 (a few samples of this study predate the infection). Cell type and time point are not known.

Here the CDR3 reads CASSSDESEQFF. The DNA for the CDR3 is TGTGCCAGCAGCTCAGACGAGAGTGAGCAGTTCTTC. V is TRBV7-9 and J is TRBJ2-1; D is ambiguous. Between the trimmed V and J ends, which lost 4 bases and 9 bases, there was a span of 10 bases. Germline loops: CDR1 SEHNR, CDR2 FQNEAQ (reference sequence). The CDR3 loop spans 12 amino acids.